The 27 T cell receptor beta chains below all came from one sample that was sequenced in a study of T cells in Graves' hyperthyroidism and ophthalmopathy. Amplified TCR beta CDR3 regions came from RNA transcripts. TCR CDR3 underwent first-round RT-PCR with the HTBI primer set. TCRdb analysed the multiplex PCR reads with MiXCR anew, one entry per CDR3 protein. The table has some 550,000 distinct CDR3 sequences, approximately 15% seen once. The sample comprised blood. Source of these receptors: a woman aged 40 to 49 with Graves' ophthalmopathy.

This clonotype has ten or more counts. This rearrangement joins TRBV27 to TRBJ2-1; D may be TRBD2 (5 bases). The V gene's germline CDR1 is MNHEY and CDR2 SMNVEV (reference sequence). CDR3 length: 13 amino acids. The germline V and J ends were trimmed by 5 bases and 7 bases, with 12 bases remaining between them. This chain's CDR3 is CASSLTTRNEQFF. Here the CDR3 DNA reads TGTGCCAGCAGTCTTACAACTAGGAATGAGCAGTTCTTC.

This clonotype has ten or more counts. The chain is built from TRBV6-1 and TRBJ2-7, with D hard to call. Germline assignment: CDR1 MNHNS and CDR2 SASEGT. V dropped 3 bases and J dropped 3 bases, with 3 bases sitting between them. The CDR3 is 11 amino acids. The CDR3 loop is CASSDFYEQYF. In nucleotides, the CDR3 is TGTGCCAGCAGTGATTTCTACGAGCAGTACTTC.

This clonotype was picked up many times. The genes are TRBV18 and TRBJ2-3; D not resolved. The CDR3 consists of 14 residues. The V end lost 1 base, the J end lost 4 bases, and 9 bases lay between the germline ends. From germline, CDR1 is KGHSH and CDR2 LQKENI. The CDR3 loop is CASSPRSPPDTQYF. CDR3 bases: TGTGCCAGCTCACCACGATCTCCTCCAGATACGCAGTATTTT. Together with reference TRBV18 and TRBJ2-3, the CDR3 gives the full variable domain: NAGVMQNPRHLVRRRGQEARLRCSPMKGHSHVYWYRQLPEEGLKFMVYLQKENIIDESGMPKERFSAEFPKEGPSILRIQQVVRGDSAAYFCASSPRSPPDTQYFGPGTRLTVL.

This clonotype came up many times. This CDR3 is CASSEATNTGELFF. The DNA for the CDR3 is TGTGCCAGCAGTGAAGCGACGAACACCGGGGAGCTGTTTTTT. The chain joins TRBV6-1 to TRBJ2-2; D gene uncertain. The length of the CDR3 is 14 residues. V dropped 0 bases and J dropped 0 bases, with 2 bases sitting between them. Germline values: CDR1 MNHNS, CDR2 SASEGT.

The rearrangement uses TRBV7-9 and TRBJ2-2; 10 bases map to TRBD2. The CDR3 totals 16 residues. J lost 6 bases, V lost 1 base, and 5 bases had no gene match. Germline CDR1 SEHNR, CDR2 FQNEAQ (reference sequence). CDR3 nucleotide sequence: TGTGCCAGCAGCTTAGGGACTAGCGGACGCGCCGGGGAGCTGTTTTTT. Its protein product is CASSLGTSGRAGELFF.

This clonotype was observed at least ten times. The V call is TRBV18, the J call TRBJ2-7, with D unresolved. The CDR3 covers 13 residues. CDR1 and CDR2 from the germline V gene are KGHSH and LQKENI. The V end was cut by 2 bases, the J end by 2 bases, with 7 bases between. The DNA of the CDR3 is TGTGCCAGCTCACCAGGGCCGGCCTACGAGCAGTACTTC. It translates to CASSPGPAYEQYF.

In this sample, this clonotype turned up many times. V and J are TRBV20-1 and TRBJ2-3; 12 bases are shared with TRBD2. Germline CDR1 is DFQATT and CDR2 is SNEGSKA (reference sequence). The CDR3 extends over 18 amino acids. Germline trimming cut 3 bases from V and 4 bases from J; bases unmatched to any gene: 14. The CDR3 loop is CSASPLGLAGGQADTQYF. DNA for the CDR3: TGCAGTGCTAGCCCCCTGGGGCTAGCGGGGGGGCAGGCAGATACGCAGTATTTT.

The chain combines TRBV4-1 with TRBJ2-5, with a weak D call TRBD2 (6 bases). Germline V gene lookup returns CDR1 MGHRA and CDR2 YSYEKL. There are 15 residues in the CDR3. V lost 1 base and J 4 bases, leaving 13 bases between the germline ends. CDR3 sequence (DNA): TGCGCCAGCAGCCAAGGAGTGCAGGGAGGAGAGACCCAGTACTTC. It encodes CASSQGVQGGETQYF.

This sequence joins TRBV20-1 and TRBJ2-7; the D gene is possibly TRBD1 (6 bases). The germline V gene has CDR1 DFQATT and CDR2 SNEGSKA (reference sequence). CDR3 size: 15 residues. The V gene lost 0 bases and the J gene lost 2 bases, with 14 bases spanning the gap. The CDR3 is CSARDQGTNTYEQYF. The CDR3 DNA reads TGCAGTGCTAGAGATCAGGGGACGAACACCTACGAGCAGTACTTC.

This clonotype was counted many times. The V and J genes are TRBV18 and TRBJ1-2, with D possibly matching TRBD1 (5 bases). Germline V gives CDR1 KGHSH, CDR2 LQKENI. V was clipped by 3 bases and J by 7 bases, with 21 bases between them. The CDR3 covers 16 residues. The CDR3 DNA reads TGTGCCAGCTCACCTAGGGACTTTATGCGGGGTCGTGGCTACACCTTC. Translation: CASSPRDFMRGRGYTF.

Many counts were recorded for this clonotype. J is TRBJ1-1 and V is TRBV6-2 or TRBV6-3; D is undetermined. The V gene's germline CDR1 is MNHEY and CDR2 SVGEGT. The CDR3 length is 16 residues. The ends were cut back, 5 bases at V and 0 bases at J, with 16 bases in the middle. CDR3 loop: CASSQDLFPMNTEAFF. In nucleotides, the CDR3 is TGTGCCAGCAGTCAGGACCTATTCCCCATGAACACTGAAGCTTTCTTT.

This clonotype was recorded many times. This rearrangement joins TRBV11-2 to TRBJ2-1; the D gene could be TRBD1 or TRBD2 (6 bases each). This CDR3 comprises 15 residues. CDR1 is SGHAT and CDR2 is FQNNGV in the germline V gene. Trimming removed 1 base from V and 9 bases from J, with 16 bases in between. The DNA for the CDR3 is TGTGCCAGCAGCTTAGTGAGGGGGGCCCTCGGTGAGCAGTTCTTC. Translated, it gives CASSLVRGALGEQFF.

This clonotype was recorded at least ten times. V is TRBV20-1 and J is TRBJ2-7, with unresolved D. V was trimmed by 0 bases and J by 7 bases, leaving 13 bases between them. CDR3 length equals 13 residues. Per the germline V gene, CDR1 is DFQATT and CDR2 is SNEGSKA (reference sequence). CDR3 residues: CSARDMEGREQYF. The CDR3 DNA follows: TGCAGTGCTAGAGACATGGAAGGGCGGGAGCAGTACTTC.

This clonotype was observed at least ten times. This chain links TRBV28 with TRBJ2-7; 8 nucleotides align to TRBD2. Germline V lookup: CDR1 MDHEN, CDR2 SYDVKM. V shed 6 bases and J 1 base; nucleotides not matched to a gene: 8. The CDR3 has 15 residues. The CDR3 bases are TGTGCCAGCAGCCCTTTCGGGACTAGATCCTACGAGCAGTACTTC. Encoded protein: CASSPFGTRSYEQYF.

This clonotype occurred many times. The CDR3 loop is CASSQATGVQPQHF. CDR3 sequence (DNA): TGCGCCAGCAGCCAAGCTACAGGGGTTCAGCCCCAGCATTTT. V and J are TRBV4-1 and TRBJ1-5; 7 nucleotides line up with TRBD1. With 1 base clipped from V and 6 bases from J, the junction kept 3 bases outside the gene matches. CDR3 length: 14 residues. CDR1 is MGHRA, CDR2 YSYEKL, per germline.

This clonotype came up many times. V gene TRBV6-1 combines with J gene TRBJ2-1, with D maybe TRBD1 (5 bases). Looked up from germline, CDR1 is MNHNS and CDR2 is SASEGT. This CDR3 is 17 amino acids long. V lost 7 bases, J lost 5 bases, and 24 bases lay in between. CDR3 amino acids: CASNSAGISSRDNEQFF. CDR3 in DNA: TGTGCCAGCAACTCAGCAGGGATTTCCTCCAGGGACAATGAGCAGTTCTTC.

CDR3 sequence (DNA): TGCAGTGCCCCAGGCGACCTCTACAATGAGCAGTTCTTC. It codes for CSAPGDLYNEQFF. The chain uses TRBV29-1 and TRBJ2-1; no firm D call. This CDR3 has 13 amino acids. Germline CDR1 SQVTM, CDR2 ANQGSEA.

This clonotype came up many times. This chain joins TRBV7-3 and TRBJ2-3, with 9 bases that match TRBD1. This CDR3 is built from 15 residues. V shed 2 bases, J shed 5 bases, and the junction held 5 bases outside the gene matches. The germline V gene has CDR1 SGHTA and CDR2 FQGTGA. Here the CDR3 reads CASSLVGQGVDTQYF. For the CDR3, the DNA is TGTGCCAGCAGCTTAGTGGGACAGGGTGTAGATACGCAGTATTTT.

This clonotype turned up a few times. The V gene is TRBV24-1, the J gene TRBJ1-2; 8 bases are shared with TRBD1. Trimming cost V 2 bases and J 3 bases; bases outside gene matches: 1. Germline CDR1 is KGHDR and CDR2 is SFDVKD. The CDR3 is 14 amino acids. CDR3 coding DNA: TGTGCCACCAGTGATTCGGGACAGGACTATGGCTACACCTTC. Translating gives CATSDSGQDYGYTF.

This clonotype has ten or more counts. The chain carries TRBV27 and TRBJ2-7, with 10 bases identical to TRBD1. This CDR3 is built from 14 residues. The V segment lost 5 bases and the J segment 3 bases; nucleotides outside the gene matches: 4. Germline CDR1 is MNHEY and CDR2 is SMNVEV (reference sequence). The CDR3, as DNA: TGTGCCAGCAGTCAACGGACAGGGGGCTACGAGCAGTACTTC. It translates to CASSQRTGGYEQYF.

This CDR3 reads CASSPDAASEQFF. The CDR3 DNA is TGTGCCAGTAGCCCGGATGCGGCCTCTGAGCAGTTCTTC. The chain joins TRBV19 to TRBJ2-1; D is unresolved. V shed 6 bases and J shed 9 bases, with 15 bases lying between them. Germline V gives CDR1 LNHDA, CDR2 SQIVND (reference sequence). This CDR3 spans 13 amino acids.

At least ten counts were recorded for this clonotype. The chain recombines TRBV6-1 with TRBJ1-5; 7 bases line up with TRBD1. Germline V gene data show CDR1 as MNHNS and CDR2 as SASEGT. This CDR3 region has 16 residues. The V gene end was trimmed by 4 bases and the J gene end by 3 bases; junction bases not matched to a gene: 9. The CDR3: CASSVGQAGANQPQHF. As DNA, the CDR3 is TGTGCCAGCAGTGTTGGACAGGCGGGGGCCAATCAGCCCCAGCATTTT.

This clonotype has only a few counts. CDR3 coding DNA: TGTGCCAGTAGTATCACAGGGCAGGACACTGAAGCTTTCTTT. Its translation is CASSITGQDTEAFF. The chain couples TRBV19 to TRBJ1-1; tentatively, D is TRBD1 (6 bases). Deletions cut 3 bases from V and 3 bases from J, with 11 bases between. This CDR3 is 14 amino acids long. Germline lookup yields CDR1 LNHDA and CDR2 SQIVND (reference sequence).

This clonotype was recorded many times. Here the CDR3 reads CASSQGQGGPRKNIQYF. In DNA form, the CDR3 reads TGTGCCAGCAGCCAAGGACAGGGGGGGCCCAGAAAAAACATTCAGTACTTC. V is TRBV3-1 and J is TRBJ2-4; 9 bases line up with TRBD1. This CDR3 region has 17 residues. With 1 base clipped from V and 4 bases from J, the junction kept 8 bases outside the gene matches. Germline V gene data show CDR1 as LGHDT and CDR2 as YNNKEL (reference sequence).

There are many counts of this clonotype. The V and J genes are TRBV5-4 and TRBJ1-4; TRBD1 matches 10 bases. There are 14 residues in the CDR3. The germline CDR1 and CDR2 sequences are SGHNT and YYREEE (reference sequence). V gave up 3 bases and J gave up 7 bases; unmatched junction bases: 3. The CDR3 DNA is TGTGCCAGCAGCTGGGACAGGGGAGGTGAAAAACTGTTTTTT. It translates to CASSWDRGGEKLFF.

The chain joins TRBV3-1 to TRBJ2-1, with 8 nucleotides matching TRBD1. The germline CDR1 and CDR2 sequences are LGHDT and YNNKEL (reference sequence). The length of the CDR3 is 16 residues. Trimming at V came to 6 bases and at J to 9 bases, leaving 16 bases not matched to a gene. The CDR3 spells CASRREGQGPAGEQFF. The CDR3 DNA reads as TGTGCCAGCAGGCGCGAAGGACAGGGTCCAGCTGGTGAGCAGTTCTTC.

This clonotype was seen at least ten times. CDR3 sequence (DNA): TGCAGCGCGGCCGAGGGATACAATCAGCCCCAGCATTTT. Translating gives CSAAEGYNQPQHF. The genes are TRBV29-1 and TRBJ1-5; D not certain. The CDR3 extends over 13 amino acids. Germline CDR1 SQVTM, CDR2 ANQGSEA. The ends were cut back, 7 bases at V and 3 bases at J, with 13 bases in the middle.